In this sample, the clone carrying this T cell receptor (beta chain) turned up a few times. As yet, its antigen is unknown. These data originate in a study of T cells in tuberculosis. Points from the study as a whole: Active tuberculosis alpha repertoires lay closer to GMM-specific TCRs than controls'. The TCR-beta difference was not significant; alpha differences partly reflected length.

Germline values: CDR1 MGHDK, CDR2 SYGVNS. This CDR3 has 10 residues. V shed 3 bases and J shed 9 bases, with 3 bases lying between them. Data came from immunoSEQ multiplex PCR; TCRdb stores just in-frame clones and leaves some out. This table holds over 35,000 clones, 95% found once. The source of this sequence is a donor aged 5 to 30 with latent tuberculosis or without tuberculosis infection. The V call is TRBV25-1, the J call TRBJ2-1; D not resolved. The sample taken for sequencing was PBMCs. The CDR3 DNA reads TGTGCCAGCAGTGACAGTGAGCAGTTCTTC. Protein: CASSDSEQFF.